Shown below are 8 T cell receptor beta chains from a single sample sequenced in a study of blood T cell repertoires in COVID-19. Here immunoSEQ multiplex PCR was the method, and the copy in TCRdb shows in-frame clones only, minus some. The sample lists 75,000 to 95,000 clones; around 81% were seen once. Source material: peripheral blood. These receptors originate from a man in his fifties or sixties with acute or convalescent COVID-19.

The rearrangement links TRBV7-2 to TRBJ2-5, with D uncertain. V was trimmed by 5 bases and J by 4 bases, leaving 11 bases between them. CDR1 and CDR2 (germline): SGHTA, FQGNSA. The CDR3 loop spans 13 amino acids. DNA of the CDR3: TGTGCCAGCAGCGCGGCGGCCCCAGAGACCCAGTACTTC. Encoded protein: CASSAAAPETQYF.

Here the CDR3 reads CASSFHTGGARTEAFF. The CDR3 nucleotides read TGTGCCAGCAGTTTTCATACAGGGGGCGCGAGGACTGAAGCTTTCTTT. The chain links TRBV27 to TRBJ1-1; 9 bases agree with TRBD1. The CDR3 has 16 amino acids. CDR1 is MNHEY, CDR2 SMNVEV, per germline (reference sequence). Trimming at V came to 3 bases and at J to 5 bases, leaving 10 bases not matched to a gene.

This chain uses TRBV19 with TRBJ1-2; perhaps TRBD1 as D (5 bases). This CDR3 is built from 13 residues. V gave up 8 bases and J gave up 4 bases, with 14 bases separating them. Germline V gene sequence: CDR1 LNHDA, CDR2 SQIVND (reference sequence). The CDR3 sequence: CASEDILGYGYTF. In DNA form, the CDR3 reads TGTGCCAGTGAGGACATCTTGGGCTATGGCTACACCTTC.

The chain employs TRBV28 and TRBJ2-5; D gene uncertain. The germline CDR1 and CDR2 sequences are MDHEN and SYDVKM. This CDR3 spans 13 amino acids. V was cut by 8 bases and J by 1 base, with 11 bases left in between. The CDR3 region has the DNA TGTGCCAGCTCGCGCCCGGTCCAAGAGACCCAGTACTTC. This encodes CASSRPVQETQYF.

This chain uses TRBV6-5 with TRBJ1-3; D might be TRBD1 (5 bases). Between the trimmed V and J ends, which lost 7 bases and 1 base, there was a span of 14 bases. Germline-derived CDR1 and CDR2 are MNHEY and SVGAGI. This CDR3 comprises 15 residues. The CDR3: CASKPSGLSGNTIYF. As DNA, the CDR3 is TGTGCCAGCAAACCATCAGGGTTGTCTGGAAACACCATATATTTT.

This chain joins TRBV5-4 and TRBJ2-7; 7 bases are a match to TRBD2. V shed 1 base, J shed 1 base, and the junction held 5 bases outside the gene matches. The germline V gene has CDR1 SGHNT and CDR2 YYREEE (reference sequence). The CDR3 length is 15 residues. In DNA form, the CDR3 reads TGTGCCAGCAGCTTGCCGGGGGGTCGTTCCTACGAGCAGTACTTC. Amino acid sequence: CASSLPGGRSYEQYF.

The chain is built from TRBV7-9 and TRBJ1-1; D unclear. Germline V gives CDR1 SEHNR, CDR2 FQNEAQ (reference sequence). The ends were cut back, 2 bases at V and 1 base at J, with 5 bases in the middle. The length of the CDR3 is 13 residues. In DNA form, the CDR3 reads TGTGCCAGCAGCTTAACTGAGAACACTGAAGCTTTCTTT. It encodes CASSLTENTEAFF.

The V gene is TRBV27, the J gene TRBJ2-7; 9 nucleotides agree with TRBD1. The CDR3 covers 16 residues. The germline CDR1 and CDR2 sequences are MNHEY and SMNVEV (reference sequence). Trimming cost V 6 bases and J 0 bases; bases outside gene matches: 9. CDR3 bases: TGTGCCAGCAGGCGATACAGGGGGCTAGACTCCTACGAGCAGTACTTC. It codes for CASRRYRGLDSYEQYF.